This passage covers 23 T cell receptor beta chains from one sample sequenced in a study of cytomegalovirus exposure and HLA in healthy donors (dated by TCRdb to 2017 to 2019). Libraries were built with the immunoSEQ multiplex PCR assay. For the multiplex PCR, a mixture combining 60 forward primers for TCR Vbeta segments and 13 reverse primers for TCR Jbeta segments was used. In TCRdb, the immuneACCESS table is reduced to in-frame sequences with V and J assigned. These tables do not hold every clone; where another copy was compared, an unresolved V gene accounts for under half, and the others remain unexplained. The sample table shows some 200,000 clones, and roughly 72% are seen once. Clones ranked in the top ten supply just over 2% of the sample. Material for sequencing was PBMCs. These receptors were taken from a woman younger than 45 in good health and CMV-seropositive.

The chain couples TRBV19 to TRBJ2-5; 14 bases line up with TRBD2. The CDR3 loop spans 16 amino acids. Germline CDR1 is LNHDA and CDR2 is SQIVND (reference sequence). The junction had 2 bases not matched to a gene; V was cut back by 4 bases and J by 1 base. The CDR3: CASSTGLAGGQETQYF. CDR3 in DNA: TGTGCCAGTAGTACAGGACTAGCGGGAGGCCAAGAGACCCAGTACTTC.

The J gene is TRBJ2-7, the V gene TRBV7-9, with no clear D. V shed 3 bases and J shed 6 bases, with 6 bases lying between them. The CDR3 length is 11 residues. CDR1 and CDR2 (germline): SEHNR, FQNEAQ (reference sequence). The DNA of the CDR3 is TGTGCCAGCAGCTTGCACTCCGAGCAGTACTTC. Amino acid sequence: CASSLHSEQYF.

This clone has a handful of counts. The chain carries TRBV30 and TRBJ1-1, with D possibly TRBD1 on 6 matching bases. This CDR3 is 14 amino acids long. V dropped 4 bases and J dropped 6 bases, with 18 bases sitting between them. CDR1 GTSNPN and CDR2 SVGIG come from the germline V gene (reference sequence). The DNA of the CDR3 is TGTGCCTGGAAGGGCAACAGGGTTCTTTCTGAAGCTTTCTTT. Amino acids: CAWKGNRVLSEAFF.

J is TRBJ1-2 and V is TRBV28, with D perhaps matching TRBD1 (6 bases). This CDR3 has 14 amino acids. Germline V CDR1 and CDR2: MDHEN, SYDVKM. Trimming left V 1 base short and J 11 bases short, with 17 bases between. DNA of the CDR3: TGTGCCAGCAGTTTATTCGAAGTAACAGGACAGTACACCTTC. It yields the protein CASSLFEVTGQYTF.

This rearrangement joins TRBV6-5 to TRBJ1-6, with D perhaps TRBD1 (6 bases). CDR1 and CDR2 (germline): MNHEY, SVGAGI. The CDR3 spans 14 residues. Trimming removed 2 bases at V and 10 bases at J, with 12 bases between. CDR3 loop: CASSYDRWRSPLHF. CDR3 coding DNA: TGTGCCAGCAGTTACGACAGGTGGAGGTCACCCCTCCACTTT.

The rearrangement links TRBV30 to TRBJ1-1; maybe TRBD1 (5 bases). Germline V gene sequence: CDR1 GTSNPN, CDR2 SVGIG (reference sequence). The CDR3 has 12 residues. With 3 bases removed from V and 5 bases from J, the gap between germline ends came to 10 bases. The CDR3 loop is CAWSAGWTEAFF. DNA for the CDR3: TGTGCCTGGAGCGCAGGGTGGACTGAAGCTTTCTTT.

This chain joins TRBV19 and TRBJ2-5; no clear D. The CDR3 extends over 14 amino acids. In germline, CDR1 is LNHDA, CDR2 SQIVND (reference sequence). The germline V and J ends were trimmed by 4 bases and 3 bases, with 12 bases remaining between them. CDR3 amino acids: CASSKGGPEETQYF. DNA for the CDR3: TGTGCCAGTAGTAAAGGCGGTCCCGAAGAGACCCAGTACTTC.

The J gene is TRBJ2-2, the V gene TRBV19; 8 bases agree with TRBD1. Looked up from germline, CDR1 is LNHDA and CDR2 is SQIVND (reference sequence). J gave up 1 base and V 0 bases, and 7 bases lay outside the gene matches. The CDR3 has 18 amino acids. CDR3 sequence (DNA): TGTGCCAGTAGTATAGAGTCCCCCGGACAGGGGAACACCGGGGAGCTGTTTTTT. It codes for CASSIESPGQGNTGELFF.

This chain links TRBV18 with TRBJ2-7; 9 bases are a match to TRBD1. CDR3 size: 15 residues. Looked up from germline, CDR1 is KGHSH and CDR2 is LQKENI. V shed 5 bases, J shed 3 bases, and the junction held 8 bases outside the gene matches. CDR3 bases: TGTGCCAGCTCATCTACAGGGGGCAGTCACTACGAGCAGTACTTC. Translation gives CASSSTGGSHYEQYF. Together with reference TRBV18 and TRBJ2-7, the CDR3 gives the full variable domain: NAGVMQNPRHLVRRRGQEARLRCSPMKGHSHVYWYRQLPEEGLKFMVYLQKENIIDESGMPKERFSAEFPKEGPSILRIQQVVRGDSAAYFCASSSTGGSHYEQYFGPGTRLTVT.

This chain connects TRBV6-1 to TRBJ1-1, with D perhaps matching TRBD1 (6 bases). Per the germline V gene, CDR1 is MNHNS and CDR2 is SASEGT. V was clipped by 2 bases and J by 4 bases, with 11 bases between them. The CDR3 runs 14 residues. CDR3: CASSEMRGTTEAFF. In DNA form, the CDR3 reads TGTGCCAGCAGTGAAATGAGGGGGACCACTGAAGCTTTCTTT.

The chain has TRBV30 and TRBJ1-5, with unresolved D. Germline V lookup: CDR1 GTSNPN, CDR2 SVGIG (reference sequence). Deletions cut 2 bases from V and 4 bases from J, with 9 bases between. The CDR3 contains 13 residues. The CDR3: CAWSPSVNQPQHF. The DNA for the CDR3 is TGTGCCTGGAGTCCGTCGGTGAATCAGCCCCAGCATTTT.

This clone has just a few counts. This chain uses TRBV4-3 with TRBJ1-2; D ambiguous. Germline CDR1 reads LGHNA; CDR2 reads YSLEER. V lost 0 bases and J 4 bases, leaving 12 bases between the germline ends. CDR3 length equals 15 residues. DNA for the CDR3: TGCGCCAGCAGCCAAGACAGGCCGGGATCCTATGGCTACACCTTC. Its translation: CASSQDRPGSYGYTF.

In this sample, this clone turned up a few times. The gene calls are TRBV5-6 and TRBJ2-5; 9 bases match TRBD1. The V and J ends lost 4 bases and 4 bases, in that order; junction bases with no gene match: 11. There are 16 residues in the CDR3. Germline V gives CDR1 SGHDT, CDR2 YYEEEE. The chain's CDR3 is CASSLIQGAWGETQYF. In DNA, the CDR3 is TGTGCCAGCAGCCTGATACAGGGGGCGTGGGGAGAGACCCAGTACTTC.

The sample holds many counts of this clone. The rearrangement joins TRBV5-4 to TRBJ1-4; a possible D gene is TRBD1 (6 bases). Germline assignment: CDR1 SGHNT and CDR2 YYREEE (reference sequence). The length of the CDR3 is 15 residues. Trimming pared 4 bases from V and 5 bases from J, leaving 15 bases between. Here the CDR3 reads CASSPHGQQNEKLFF. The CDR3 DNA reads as TGTGCCAGCAGCCCACATGGACAGCAAAATGAAAAACTGTTTTTT. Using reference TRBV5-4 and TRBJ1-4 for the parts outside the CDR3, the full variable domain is ETGVTQSPTHLIKTRGQQVTLRCSSQSGHNTVSWYQQALGQGPQFIFQYYREEENGRGNFPPRFSGLQFPNYSSELNVNALELDDSALYLCASSPHGQQNEKLFFGSGTQLSVL.

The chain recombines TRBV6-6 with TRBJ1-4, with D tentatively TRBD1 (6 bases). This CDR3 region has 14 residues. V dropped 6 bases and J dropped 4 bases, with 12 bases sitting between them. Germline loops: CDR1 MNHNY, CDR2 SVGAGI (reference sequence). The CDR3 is CASRRGQLNEKLFF. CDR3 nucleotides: TGTGCCAGCAGACGGGGACAACTTAATGAAAAACTGTTTTTT.

CDR3 protein: CASKGQGYYEQYF. CDR3 bases: TGTGCCAGTAAGGGACAGGGATACTACGAGCAGTACTTC. V usage is TRBV19 and J usage is TRBJ2-7; TRBD1 matches 9 bases. Trimming at V came to 7 bases and at J to 3 bases, leaving 4 bases not matched to a gene. The CDR3 runs 13 residues. CDR1 is LNHDA, CDR2 SQIVND, per germline (reference sequence).

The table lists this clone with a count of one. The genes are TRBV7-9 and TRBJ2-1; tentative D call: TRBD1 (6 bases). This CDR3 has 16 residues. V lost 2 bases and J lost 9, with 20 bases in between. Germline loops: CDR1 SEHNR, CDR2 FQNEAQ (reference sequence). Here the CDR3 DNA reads TGTGCCAGCAGCTTATTTGCTGGCAGGGGAAGTAGTGAGCAGTTCTTC. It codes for CASSLFAGRGSSEQFF.

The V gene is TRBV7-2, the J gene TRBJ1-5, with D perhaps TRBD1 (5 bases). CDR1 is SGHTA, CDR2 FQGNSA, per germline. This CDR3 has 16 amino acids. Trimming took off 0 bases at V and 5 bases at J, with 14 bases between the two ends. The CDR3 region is CASSLAGHKPDQPQHF. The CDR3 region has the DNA TGTGCCAGCAGCTTAGCTGGACATAAGCCTGATCAGCCCCAGCATTTT.

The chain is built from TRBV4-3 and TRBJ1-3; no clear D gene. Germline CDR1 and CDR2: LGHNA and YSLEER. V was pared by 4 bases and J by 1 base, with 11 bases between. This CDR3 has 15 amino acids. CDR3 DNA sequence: TGCGCCAGCAGCCCGCGTCTAGGTTCTGGAAACACCATATATTTT. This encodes CASSPRLGSGNTIYF.

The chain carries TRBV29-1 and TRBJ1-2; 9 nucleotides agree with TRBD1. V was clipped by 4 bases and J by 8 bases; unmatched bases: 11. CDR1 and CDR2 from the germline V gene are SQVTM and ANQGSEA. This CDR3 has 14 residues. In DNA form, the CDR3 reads TGCAGCGTTGGGAGACAGGGGGTAACTTACGGCTACACCTTC. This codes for CSVGRQGVTYGYTF.

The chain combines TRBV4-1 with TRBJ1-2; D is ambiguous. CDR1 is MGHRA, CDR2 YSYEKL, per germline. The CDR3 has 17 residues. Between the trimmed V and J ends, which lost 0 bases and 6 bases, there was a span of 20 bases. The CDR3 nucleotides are TGCGCCAGCAGCCAAGATCTGAACAGTGTAGGCTCACATGGCTACACCTTC. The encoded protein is CASSQDLNSVGSHGYTF.

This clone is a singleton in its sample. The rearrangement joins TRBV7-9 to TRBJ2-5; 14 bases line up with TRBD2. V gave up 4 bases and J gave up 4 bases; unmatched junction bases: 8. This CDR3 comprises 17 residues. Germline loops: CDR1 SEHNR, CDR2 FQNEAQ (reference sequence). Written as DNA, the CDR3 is TGTGCCAGCAGCTCACCGACTAGCGGGGGGGCCAGAGAGACCCAGTACTTC. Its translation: CASSSPTSGGARETQYF.

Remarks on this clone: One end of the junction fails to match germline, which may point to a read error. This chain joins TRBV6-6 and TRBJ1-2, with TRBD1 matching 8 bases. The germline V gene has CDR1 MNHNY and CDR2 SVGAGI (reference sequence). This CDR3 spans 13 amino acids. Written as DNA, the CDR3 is TGTGCCAACAGTTTTGGACAGGGTTATGGCTACACCTTC. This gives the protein CANSFGQGYGYTF.